The clone carrying this T cell receptor (beta chain) was counted once. Some clones are missing from TCRdb's copy, which holds only in-frame ones; the method was immunoSEQ multiplex PCR. The sample contains about 260,000 clones, about 80% of which appear only once. Deletions cut 1 base from V and 3 bases from J, with 12 bases between. The CDR3 length is 15 residues. Germline V gene sequence: CDR1 LGHDT, CDR2 YNNKEL (reference sequence). The data are from a study of blood T cell repertoires in COVID-19. Turning to the study itself: T cells, B-cell-depleted T cells, or PBMCs supplied cDNA or gDNA.

The specimen sequenced was peripheral blood. The source is a woman of 80 years or more with acute or convalescent COVID-19. V is TRBV3-1 (or the pseudogene TRBV3-2) and J is TRBJ1-2; D is perhaps TRBD1 (6 bases). CDR3 amino acids: CASSQGTVGYYGYTF. Here the CDR3 DNA reads TGTGCCAGCAGCCAAGGGACAGTGGGATACTATGGCTACACCTTC.